This T cell receptor beta chain was recorded in a study of OX40 agonist ivuxolimab in advanced cancers. As for the study in general: Every patient in dose escalation had hepatocellular carcinoma, melanoma, renal cell or head and neck cancer. Partial responses occurred in three patients (one hepatocellular carcinoma, two cutaneous melanoma). Findings and limits, study-wide: With doses of 0.1-3.0 mg/kg, partial responders showed among the lowest clonal expansion.

Method: immunoSEQ multiplex PCR; TCRdb's copy keeps in-frame clones and lacks some. The repertoire holds 100,000 or so clones, 91% seen once, with 0.7% to 1% in the top ten. Points on this clone: Its specificity is not known.

V dropped 5 bases and J dropped 4; count of bases not matched to a gene: 9. The CDR3 runs to 15 residues. Germline CDR1 is LNHNV and CDR2 is YYDKDF (reference sequence). This chain links TRBV15 with TRBJ1-1, with 8 nucleotides matching TRBD1. The sample consisted of CD4+ or CD8+ T cells sorted from blood, taken in a trial of the OX40 agonist ivuxolimab. This TCR came from an adult with an advanced solid tumor such as melanoma, head and neck, liver or kidney cancer. CDR3 sequence: CATSGNRGFSTEAFF. The CDR3 bases are TGTGCCACCAGCGGCAACAGGGGGTTTAGCACTGAAGCTTTCTTT.